This record concerns one T cell receptor beta chain sequence. Its antigen is undetermined. This sample was included in a study of blood T cells in healthy people across ages. Regarding the study as a whole: It was held that the diversity estimates obtained from one million T cells were underestimates.

The CDR3 sequence is 15 residues long. Germline V gene sequence: CDR1 DFQATT, CDR2 SNEGSKA (reference sequence). Trimming took 0 bases from V and 2 from J, leaving 12 bases between them. A second about 7 to 12 cycle PCR used barcoded and J-beta primers. MiXCR, applied by TCRdb to the 5' RACE reads, yields one record per CDR3 protein. The sample holds about 730,000 distinct CDR3 sequences, approximately 43% seen once. The source of this sequence is a woman in her sixties in good health. Source material: blood. V and J are TRBV20-1 and TRBJ2-3, with D perhaps given as TRBD1 or TRBD2 (5 bases each). CDR3 nucleotide sequence: TGCAGTGCTAGAGATGCAGGGAGTTCCACAGATACGCAGTATTTT. Its translation is CSARDAGSSTDTQYF.